Listed here are 20 T cell receptor beta chains from one sample, sequenced in a study of Graves' ophthalmopathy and Graves' hyperthyroidism. RNA transcripts provided the template for amplifying TCR beta CDR3 regions. First-round RT-PCR employed HTBI primers, with a second-round multiplex PCR after it. In TCRdb, the multiplex PCR reads were re-called with MiXCR into one record per CDR3 protein. The sample yields approximately 640,000 distinct CDR3 sequences, 35% to 50% seen once. Material for sequencing was peripheral blood. Receptor source: an adult man with Graves' ophthalmopathy.

This chain joins TRBV27 and TRBJ2-7; D uncertain. V shed 5 bases and J shed 3 bases, with 20 bases lying between them. The CDR3 length is 16 residues. Germline V gene sequence: CDR1 MNHEY, CDR2 SMNVEV (reference sequence). DNA of the CDR3: TGTGCCAGCAGTCCAAAACACTCGCTCTTCGGCTACGAGCAGTACTTC. Its translation: CASSPKHSLFGYEQYF.

There are many counts of this clonotype. The chain uses TRBV2 and TRBJ2-2; D is possibly TRBD1 or TRBD2 (5 bases each). V was pared by 6 bases and J by 1 base, with 9 bases between. Germline CDR1 is SNHLY and CDR2 is FYNNEI. The CDR3 covers 14 residues. The CDR3 is CASSGTENTGELFF. CDR3 coding DNA: TGTGCCAGCAGCGGGACCGAGAACACCGGGGAGCTGTTTTTT.

This clonotype was counted between two and nine times. This rearrangement joins TRBV20-1 to TRBJ2-5; 7 bases line up with TRBD2. Germline loops: CDR1 DFQATT, CDR2 SNEGSKA (reference sequence). V lost 1 base and J lost 3; bases outside the gene matches: 8. The CDR3 is 15 amino acids. The chain's CDR3 is CSARAELAYKETQYF. CDR3 DNA: TGCAGTGCTAGAGCCGAACTAGCGTACAAAGAGACCCAGTACTTC.

About this clonotype itself: The junction departs from germline at one end; a sequencing error may be responsible. This chain connects TRBV10-3 to TRBJ2-7; D is undetermined. Germline loops: CDR1 ENHRY, CDR2 SYGVKD. The CDR3 runs to 15 residues. The CDR3 region is CASSYSESGTWEQYF. The CDR3, as DNA: TGTGCCAGCAGTTACTCGGAGTCCGGAACTTGGGAGCAGTACTTC.

The sample holds a few counts of this clonotype. V gene TRBV9 combines with J gene TRBJ2-2; D is perhaps TRBD1 or TRBD2 (6 bases each). Germline loops: CDR1 SGDLS, CDR2 YYNGEE. Trimming left V 4 bases short and J 1 base short, with 11 bases between. CDR3 size: 15 residues. The CDR3 loop is CASSSRGLNTGELFF. The CDR3 DNA is TGTGCCAGCAGCTCCAGGGGACTGAACACCGGGGAGCTGTTTTTT.

The chain recombines TRBV12-3 or TRBV12-4 with TRBJ2-5; maybe TRBD1 (5 bases). CDR3 length equals 14 residues. V lost 5 bases and J lost 4, with 14 bases in between. The CDR3 nucleotides are TGTGCCAGCAGTCCCAGGGCCCGAAGAGAGACCCAGTACTTC. Its protein is CASSPRARRETQYF.

This clonotype occurred a few times. The chain is built from TRBV6-6 and TRBJ2-7; D is unclear. CDR1 and CDR2 from the germline V gene are MNHNY and SVGAGI (reference sequence). V lost 5 bases and J 0 bases, leaving 14 bases between the germline ends. This CDR3 is 15 amino acids long. The CDR3 DNA is TGTGCCAGCAGTCTAAACTCCGCCAGCTCCTACGAGCAGTACTTC. Its protein product is CASSLNSASSYEQYF.

In this sample, this clonotype turned up many times. This chain joins TRBV7-9 and TRBJ1-1; D not resolved. The germline V gene has CDR1 SEHNR and CDR2 FQNEAQ (reference sequence). V was cut by 6 bases and J by 4 bases, with 12 bases left in between. The CDR3 runs 13 residues. The CDR3 loop reads CASRTWGSTEAFF. The CDR3 DNA follows: TGTGCCAGCAGGACATGGGGTTCCACTGAAGCTTTCTTT.

Only a few counts were recorded for this clonotype. At one end, the junction sequence differs from germline, possibly due to a read error. The chain carries TRBV10-3 and TRBJ2-7, with 7 nucleotides matching TRBD1. CDR3 length: 16 amino acids. Germline V gives CDR1 ENHRY, CDR2 SYGVKD. The CDR3 DNA follows: TGTGCCAGCAGTGAGGCGAGGGACAGACCGTCCTACGAGCAGTACTTC. It translates to CASSEARDRPSYEQYF.

The V and J genes are TRBV29-1 and TRBJ1-1; D remains ambiguous. CDR1 and CDR2 from the germline V gene are SQVTM and ANQGSEA. The V and J ends lost 6 bases and 2 bases respectively, with 19 bases between them. The CDR3 totals 15 residues. CDR3 in DNA: TGCAGCGTAGGCCTAGCGGGGAGATCTAACACTGAAGCTTTCTTT. This codes for CSVGLAGRSNTEAFF.

This sequence joins TRBV4-2 and TRBJ1-1; D call uncertain. V lost 4 bases to trimming and J lost 0 bases, with 12 bases between them. This CDR3 is built from 15 residues. Germline V gives CDR1 LGHNA, CDR2 YNFKEQ. In DNA, the CDR3 is TGTGCCAGCAGCCCGCAAGTTCAGATGAACACTGAAGCTTTCTTT. Translated, it gives CASSPQVQMNTEAFF.

The chain employs TRBV12-3 or TRBV12-4 and TRBJ1-1, with a tentative D call TRBD1 (6 bases). Trimming left V 6 bases short and J 4 bases short, with 15 bases between. The CDR3 has 14 residues. CDR3 sequence: CASRRLQGSTEAFF. DNA of the CDR3: TGTGCCAGCAGACGGCTGCAGGGGAGCACTGAAGCTTTCTTT.

The chain employs TRBV15 and TRBJ1-1; no clear D gene. CDR1 is LNHNV, CDR2 YYDKDF, per germline (reference sequence). V shed 1 base and J shed 6 bases, with 12 bases lying between them. This CDR3 comprises 14 residues. The CDR3 DNA follows: TGTGCCACCAGCAGAGGTCGAGGGATCGCTGAAGCTTTCTTT. Translated: CATSRGRGIAEAFF.

This clonotype has a count of ten or more. J is TRBJ2-5 and V is TRBV4-2; D unclear. Trimming cost V 0 bases and J 0 bases, with 8 bases left between them. CDR3 size: 15 residues. Germline lookup yields CDR1 LGHNA and CDR2 YNFKEQ. This CDR3 is CASSQDRNYQETQYF. DNA of the CDR3: TGTGCCAGCAGCCAAGATCGTAACTACCAAGAGACCCAGTACTTC.

This clonotype was observed many times. The J gene is TRBJ1-5, the V gene TRBV7-2; 7 nucleotides align to TRBD1. The CDR3 runs to 16 residues. Germline V lookup: CDR1 SGHTA, CDR2 FQGNSA. Trimming at V came to 6 bases and at J to 0 bases, leaving 8 bases not matched to a gene. The CDR3 DNA sequence: TGTGCCAGCAGTCCCGGGACAGCTGCTAGCAATCAGCCCCAGCATTTT. It is translated as CASSPGTAASNQPQHF.

In its sample, this clonotype was seen many times. J is TRBJ2-7 and V is TRBV7-3; D remains ambiguous. V lost 5 bases and J lost 0, with 8 bases in between. This CDR3 is built from 13 residues. Germline V gene lookup returns CDR1 SGHTA and CDR2 FQGTGA. The CDR3 spells CASSPGNSYEQYF. The CDR3, as DNA: TGTGCCAGCAGCCCCGGAAACTCCTACGAGCAGTACTTC.

This clonotype was seen many times. The gene calls are TRBV10-3 and TRBJ2-7; 8 bases are a match to TRBD1. CDR1 and CDR2 (germline): ENHRY, SYGVKD. Unmatched junction bases numbered 7, after V lost 7 bases and J lost 5 bases. The CDR3 totals 13 residues. The CDR3 loop is CAITDREDHEQYF. The CDR3 DNA is TGTGCCATCACGGACAGGGAGGACCACGAGCAGTACTTC.

This clonotype was counted many times. The chain couples TRBV7-9 to TRBJ2-5; weak D call: TRBD2 (5 bases). The length of the CDR3 is 13 residues. V shed 5 bases and J shed 4 bases, with 11 bases lying between them. Germline V CDR1 and CDR2: SEHNR, FQNEAQ (reference sequence). For the CDR3, the DNA is TGTGCCAGCAGCCGGGGTCGGGGAGAGACCCAGTACTTC. It encodes CASSRGRGETQYF.

This clonotype was detected once. This clone may be a read error of a much larger clone one base away. This sequence joins TRBV5-1 and TRBJ1-1, with D possibly TRBD1 on 5 matching bases. Germline assignment: CDR1 SGHRS and CDR2 YFSETQ. The CDR3 spans 14 residues. The CDR3 sequence is CASSLAAGRAEACF. In nucleotides, the CDR3 is TGCGCCAGCAGCTTGGCGGCAGGGAGGGCTGAAGCTTGCTTT.

This clonotype appeared a few times. At one of its ends the junction is not consistent with the germline gene, which may arise from a read error. CDR3 sequence: CARGSGGVETQYF. CDR3 in DNA: TGTGCTAGGGGATCAGGGGGCGTGGAGACCCAGTACTTC. The gene calls are TRBV10-2 and TRBJ2-5; TRBD1 matches at 8 bases. The germline CDR1 and CDR2 sequences are WSHSY and SAAADI. This CDR3 region has 13 residues.